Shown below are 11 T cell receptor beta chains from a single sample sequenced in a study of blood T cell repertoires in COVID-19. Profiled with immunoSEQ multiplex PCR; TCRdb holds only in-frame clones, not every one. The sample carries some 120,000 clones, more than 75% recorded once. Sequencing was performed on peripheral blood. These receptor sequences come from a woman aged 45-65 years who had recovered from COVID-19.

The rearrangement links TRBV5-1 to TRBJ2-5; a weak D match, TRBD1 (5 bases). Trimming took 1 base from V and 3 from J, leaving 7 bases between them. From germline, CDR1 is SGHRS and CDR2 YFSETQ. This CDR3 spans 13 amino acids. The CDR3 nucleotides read TGCGCCAGCAGCTTGCAAGGGGAAGAGACCCAGTACTTC. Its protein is CASSLQGEETQYF.

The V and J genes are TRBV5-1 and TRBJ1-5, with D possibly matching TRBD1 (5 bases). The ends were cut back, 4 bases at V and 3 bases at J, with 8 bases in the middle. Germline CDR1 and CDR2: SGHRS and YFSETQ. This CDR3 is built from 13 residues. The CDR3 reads CASSADTNQPQHF. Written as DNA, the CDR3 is TGCGCCAGCAGCGCGGACACCAATCAGCCCCAGCATTTT.

The CDR3 DNA sequence: TGTGCAAGTCGCTTAGTTCAGGGGGCTAGCGGGAGTCGAGAGACCCAGTACTTC. Translating gives CASRLVQGASGSRETQYF. The chain is built from TRBV12-2 and TRBJ2-5; no DNA check was done on the table's D call, TRBD2. TRBV12-2 is recorded as a pseudogene. This CDR3 has 18 residues.

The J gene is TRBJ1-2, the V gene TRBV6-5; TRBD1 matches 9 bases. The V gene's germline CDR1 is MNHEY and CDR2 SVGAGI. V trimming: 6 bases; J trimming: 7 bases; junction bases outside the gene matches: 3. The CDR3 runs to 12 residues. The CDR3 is CASRGQGSGYTF. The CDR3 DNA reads TGTGCCAGCAGGGGACAGGGAAGTGGCTACACCTTC.

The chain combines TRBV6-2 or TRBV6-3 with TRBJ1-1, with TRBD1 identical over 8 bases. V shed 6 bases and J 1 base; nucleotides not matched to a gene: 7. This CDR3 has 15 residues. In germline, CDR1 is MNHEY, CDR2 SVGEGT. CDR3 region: CASSQGQDKNTEAFF. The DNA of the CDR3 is TGTGCCAGCAGCCAGGGACAGGATAAGAACACTGAAGCTTTCTTT.

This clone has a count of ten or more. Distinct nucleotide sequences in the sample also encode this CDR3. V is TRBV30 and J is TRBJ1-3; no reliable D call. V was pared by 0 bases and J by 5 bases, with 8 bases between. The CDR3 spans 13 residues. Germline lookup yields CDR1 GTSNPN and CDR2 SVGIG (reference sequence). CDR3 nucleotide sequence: TGTGCCTGGAGTGTGTCCGGTAGAAACACCATATATTTT. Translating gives CAWSVSGRNTIYF. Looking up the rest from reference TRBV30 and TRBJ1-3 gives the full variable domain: SQTIHQWPATLVQPVGSPLSLECTVEGTSNPNLYWYRQAAGRGLQLLFYSVGIGQISSEVPQNLSASRPQDRQFILSSKKLLLSDSGFYLCAWSVSGRNTIYFGEGSWLTVV.

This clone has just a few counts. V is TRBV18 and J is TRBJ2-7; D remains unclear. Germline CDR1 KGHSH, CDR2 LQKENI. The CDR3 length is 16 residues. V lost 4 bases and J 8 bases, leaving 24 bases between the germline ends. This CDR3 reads CASSRISTVEASKQYF. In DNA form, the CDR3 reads TGTGCCAGCTCACGCATTTCCACCGTAGAAGCTTCTAAGCAGTACTTC. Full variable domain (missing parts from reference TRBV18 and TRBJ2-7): NAGVMQNPRHLVRRRGQEARLRCSPMKGHSHVYWYRQLPEEGLKFMVYLQKENIIDESGMPKERFSAEFPKEGPSILRIQQVVRGDSAAYFCASSRISTVEASKQYFGPGTRLTVT.

CDR3 region: CASSLDSSNQPQHF. The CDR3 nucleotides are TGTGCCAGTAGTCTTGACAGTAGCAATCAGCCCCAGCATTTT. The chain has TRBV19 and TRBJ1-5; tentative D call: TRBD1 (5 bases). V was clipped by 5 bases and J by 0 bases, with 8 bases between them. The germline V gene encodes CDR1 LNHDA and CDR2 SQIVND (reference sequence). The CDR3 runs to 14 residues.

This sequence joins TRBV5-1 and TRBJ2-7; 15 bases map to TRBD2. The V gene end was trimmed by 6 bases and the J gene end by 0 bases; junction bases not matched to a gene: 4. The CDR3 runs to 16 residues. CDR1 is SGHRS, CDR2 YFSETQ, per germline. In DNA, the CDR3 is TGCGCCAGCACCGGGACTAGCGGGAGGAGCTCCTACGAGCAGTACTTC. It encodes CASTGTSGRSSYEQYF.

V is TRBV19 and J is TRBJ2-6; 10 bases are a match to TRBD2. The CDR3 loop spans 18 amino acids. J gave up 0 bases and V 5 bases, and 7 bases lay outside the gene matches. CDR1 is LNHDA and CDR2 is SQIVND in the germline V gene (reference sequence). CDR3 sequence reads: CASSVRLAGISGANVLTF. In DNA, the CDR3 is TGTGCCAGTAGTGTTCGACTAGCGGGTATCTCTGGGGCCAACGTCCTGACTTTC.

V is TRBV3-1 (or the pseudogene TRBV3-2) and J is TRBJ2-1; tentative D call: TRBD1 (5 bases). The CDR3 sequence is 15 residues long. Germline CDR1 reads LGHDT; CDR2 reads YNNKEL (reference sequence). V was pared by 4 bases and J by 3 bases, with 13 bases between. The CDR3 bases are TGTGCCAGCAGCCGCAGGGTATCGGTCTACAATGAGCAGTTCTTC. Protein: CASSRRVSVYNEQFF.